These 22 T cell receptor beta chains were sequenced from one sample in a study of regulatory T cells in long-lasting Graves disease. To make TCR beta libraries, researchers used iRepertoire HTBI primers and Arm-PCR of CDR3 regions. TCRdb fed the multiplex PCR reads into MiXCR, producing one record per CDR3 protein. In the table there are about 470,000 distinct CDR3 sequences, less than 25% of which are singletons. The time point: persistent/refractory GD, antithyroid drugs over 5 years with positive TRAb. RNA from PBMCs was the source of the TCR library. Material: peripheral blood mononuclear cells (PBMCs), obtained when the disease was refractory, from a patient treated with antithyroid drugs. These receptors were collected from a female donor with Graves disease.

The chain employs TRBV7-9 and TRBJ1-2; the D is unclear. Per germline, CDR1 SEHNR and CDR2 FQNEAQ (reference sequence). CDR3 size: 12 residues. V lost 11 bases, J lost 0 bases, and 10 bases lay in between. The DNA for the CDR3 is TGTGCCTCCGCGGAGTCTAACTATGGCTACACCTTC. Its protein is CASAESNYGYTF.

This clonotype showed up just a few times. The chain combines TRBV7-8 with TRBJ1-3, with D tentatively TRBD1 (5 bases). Germline V lookup: CDR1 SGHVS, CDR2 FQNEAQ. CDR3 length equals 15 residues. V was trimmed by 5 bases and J by 3 bases, leaving 14 bases between them. Written as DNA, the CDR3 is TGTGCCAGCAGCGATCAGGGATTTGGTGGAAACACCATATATTTT. This codes for CASSDQGFGGNTIYF.

This clonotype has more than one count but fewer than ten. The chain carries TRBV19 and TRBJ2-1; 11 nucleotides line up with TRBD2. The germline V gene has CDR1 LNHDA and CDR2 SQIVND (reference sequence). The CDR3 sequence is 15 residues long. V shed 5 bases, J shed 5 bases, and the junction held 5 bases outside the gene matches. The CDR3 is CASSLTGLADNEQFF. DNA of the CDR3: TGTGCCAGTAGTTTAACGGGACTAGCGGACAATGAGCAGTTCTTC.

The V gene is TRBV30, the J gene TRBJ2-7; 7 bases are a match to TRBD2. Trimming removed 0 bases from V and 5 bases from J; junction bases left unmatched: 13. CDR1 and CDR2 from the germline V gene are GTSNPN and SVGIG (reference sequence). This CDR3 comprises 16 residues. DNA for the CDR3: TGTGCCTGGAGTGTACGAGCGGGGACCTCCTTCCACGAGCAGTACTTC. Translating gives CAWSVRAGTSFHEQYF.

With respect to this clonotype: Given a much more abundant clone one base away, this may be a read error. This chain uses TRBV27 with TRBJ2-7; TRBD1 aligns across 7 bases. There are 16 residues in the CDR3. Germline V gives CDR1 MNHEY, CDR2 SMNVEV (reference sequence). The CDR3 coding sequence is TGTGCCAGCAGTCACCCCTCAGGGGGAAGCTCCTACGAGCGGTACTTC. It encodes CASSHPSGGSSYERYF.

Remarks on this clonotype: A much larger clone is a single base away; this may be a read error. CDR3 loop: CASSSRTDFGNQPQHF. CDR3 bases: TGTGCCAGCAGTTCCAGGACAGACTTTGGGAATCAGCCCCAGCATTTT. V and J are TRBV5-6 and TRBJ1-5; D might be TRBD1 (6 bases). The V end lost 5 bases, the J end lost 4 bases, and 19 bases lay between the germline ends. This CDR3 has 16 amino acids. CDR1 SGHDT and CDR2 YYEEEE come from the germline V gene.

For the CDR3, the DNA is TGTGCCACCAGTGAGACGACAGGGGCGAACACTGAAGCTTTCTTT. As protein: CATSETTGANTEAFF. The V gene is TRBV24-1, the J gene TRBJ1-1, with 8 bases identical to TRBD1. Losses at the gene ends were 4 bases for V and 1 base for J; bases not matched to a gene: 4. The CDR3 extends over 15 amino acids. Germline assignment: CDR1 KGHDR and CDR2 SFDVKD.

The chain recombines TRBV5-1 with TRBJ1-4; D may be TRBD1 (5 bases). V was trimmed by 6 bases and J by 0 bases, leaving 12 bases between them. This CDR3 has 15 residues. In germline, CDR1 is SGHRS, CDR2 YFSETQ. The CDR3 nucleotides are TGCGCCAGCAAACAACTCAGGGCAACTAATGAAAAACTGTTTTTT. Translated: CASKQLRATNEKLFF. Supplemented by reference TRBV5-1 and TRBJ1-4, the full variable domain reads KAGVTQTPRYLIKTRGQQVTLSCSPISGHRSVSWYQQTPGQGLQFLFEYFSETQRNKGNFPGRFSGRQFSNSRSEMNVSTLELGDSALYLCASKQLRATNEKLFFGSGTQLSVL.

This clonotype showed up many times. The chain couples TRBV6-5 to TRBJ2-7; a weak D match, TRBD1 (6 bases). V lost 2 bases to trimming and J lost 5 bases, with 10 bases between them. CDR3 length equals 13 residues. Germline CDR1 reads MNHEY; CDR2 reads SVGAGI. The CDR3 here is CASSYRSGDEQYF. CDR3 in DNA: TGTGCCAGCAGTTACCGATCAGGGGACGAGCAGTACTTC.

V usage is TRBV18 and J usage is TRBJ2-1; a weak D match, TRBD2 (5 bases). CDR1 and CDR2 (germline): KGHSH, LQKENI. Between the trimmed V and J ends, which lost 2 bases and 6 bases, there was a span of 11 bases. This CDR3 comprises 14 residues. The CDR3 sequence is CASSPWGETNEQFF. In nucleotides, the CDR3 is TGTGCCAGCTCACCATGGGGAGAAACCAATGAGCAGTTCTTC.

This clonotype was found a few times. J is TRBJ1-4 and V is TRBV7-9; tentatively, D is TRBD1 (5 bases). The CDR3 contains 15 residues. Germline V gives CDR1 SEHNR, CDR2 FQNEAQ (reference sequence). V dropped 5 bases and J dropped 3 bases, with 13 bases sitting between them. CDR3 sequence: CASSAAGRANEKLFF. The DNA for the CDR3 is TGTGCCAGCAGCGCGGCAGGGCGGGCTAATGAAAAACTGTTTTTT.

This clonotype was seen a handful of times. The chain combines TRBV29-1 with TRBJ2-2; TRBD1 might be the D (5 bases). Looked up from germline, CDR1 is SQVTM and CDR2 is ANQGSEA. Trimming shortened V by 1 base and J by 0 bases, and 9 bases separated the two germline ends. The CDR3 covers 15 residues. This CDR3 is CSVEVTDSNTGELFF. CDR3 in DNA: TGCAGCGTTGAAGTGACAGATTCGAACACCGGGGAGCTGTTTTTT.

This clonotype has just a few counts. The rearrangement uses TRBV27 and TRBJ1-2; a weak D match, TRBD1 (5 bases). The germline CDR1 and CDR2 sequences are MNHEY and SMNVEV (reference sequence). The CDR3 contains 10 residues. CDR3 amino acids: CSNRNYGYTF. Here the CDR3 DNA reads TGTAGTAACAGGAACTATGGCTACACCTTC.

This clonotype has a count of ten or more. The V call is TRBV27, the J call TRBJ2-7, with a tentative D call TRBD2 (5 bases). Trimming shortened V by 3 bases and J by 10 bases, and 7 bases separated the two germline ends. Germline CDR1 MNHEY, CDR2 SMNVEV (reference sequence). The CDR3 loop spans 10 amino acids. The CDR3 nucleotides read TGTGCCAGCAGTTTTAGCGACCAGTACTTC. It translates to CASSFSDQYF.

This clonotype was counted ten times or more. The V and J genes are TRBV6-2 or TRBV6-3 and TRBJ2-5, with 12 bases that match TRBD2. CDR3 size: 15 residues. Looked up from germline, CDR1 is MNHEY and CDR2 is SVGEGT. V shed 2 bases, J shed 5 bases, and the junction held 3 bases outside the gene matches. The CDR3 coding sequence is TGTGCCAGCAGTTACGCTAGCGGGAGGGTTGAGACCCAGTACTTC. As protein: CASSYASGRVETQYF.

Of note for this clonotype: One end of the junction does not line up with germline, which may come from a read error. The chain recombines TRBV6-2 or TRBV6-3 with TRBJ1-4, with 9 positions matching TRBD1. There are 15 residues in the CDR3. Per the germline V gene, CDR1 is MNHEY and CDR2 is SVGEGT. The CDR3 sequence: CASSGGTGSNEKLLF. CDR3 bases: TGTGCCAGCAGTGGAGGGACAGGGAGCAATGAAAAACTGCTTTTT.

Many counts were recorded for this clonotype. The rearrangement uses TRBV6-1 and TRBJ1-5; 7 bases are shared with TRBD1. CDR1 MNHNS and CDR2 SASEGT come from the germline V gene. This CDR3 has 13 amino acids. Trimming cost V 5 bases and J 3 bases; bases outside gene matches: 1. The CDR3 DNA reads as TGTGCCAGCAGTACAGGGGCCAATCAGCCCCAGCATTTT. This translates into CASSTGANQPQHF.

This clonotype was counted only a few times. The genes are TRBV6-5 and TRBJ2-7; D is perhaps TRBD1 (6 bases). Germline loops: CDR1 MNHEY, CDR2 SVGAGI. V lost 4 bases to trimming and J lost 2 bases, with 18 bases between them. The CDR3 has 16 amino acids. Here the CDR3 DNA reads TGTGCCAGCAGTTCCCCTCGGACAGCCAGAACCTACGAGCAGTACTTC. Protein product: CASSSPRTARTYEQYF.

The table lists this clonotype with many counts. The gene calls are TRBV2 and TRBJ1-5; a weak D match, TRBD1 (5 bases). The V and J ends lost 6 bases and 7 bases respectively, with 19 bases between them. The CDR3 length is 15 residues. Germline values: CDR1 SNHLY, CDR2 FYNNEI. CDR3 sequence (DNA): TGTGCCAGCAGCTTTACAGGCACTAGCAGGCAGCCCCAGCATTTT. It encodes CASSFTGTSRQPQHF.

The chain is built from TRBV28 and TRBJ2-7, with 8 bases lining up with TRBD1. This CDR3 has 13 residues. Germline lookup yields CDR1 MDHEN and CDR2 SYDVKM. The ends lost 6 bases at V and 5 bases at J; junction bases unmatched: 6. The CDR3: CASSGTGPHEQYF. CDR3 coding DNA: TGTGCCAGCAGCGGGACAGGCCCCCACGAGCAGTACTTC.

The chain uses TRBV9 and TRBJ2-7; 7 bases match TRBD2. From germline, CDR1 is SGDLS and CDR2 YYNGEE. The length of the CDR3 is 15 residues. V trimming: 4 bases; J trimming: 7 bases; junction bases outside the gene matches: 14. The CDR3 sequence: CASSRRAGAKGEQYF. The DNA for the CDR3 is TGTGCCAGCAGCCGGAGGGCGGGAGCGAAGGGGGAGCAGTACTTC.

At least ten counts were recorded for this clonotype. The V and J genes are TRBV11-2 and TRBJ1-1; no firm D call. The CDR3 totals 13 residues. CDR1 is SGHAT and CDR2 is FQNNGV in the germline V gene. The germline V and J ends were trimmed by 0 bases and 2 bases, with 4 bases remaining between them. The CDR3 sequence is CASSLELNTEAFF. For the CDR3, the DNA is TGTGCCAGCAGCTTAGAGCTAAACACTGAAGCTTTCTTT. The full variable domain, in which reference TRBV11-2 and TRBJ1-1 provide the parts outside the CDR3, is EAGVAQSPRYKIIEKRQSVAFWCNPISGHATLYWYQQILGQGPKLLIQFQNNGVVDDSQLPKDRFSAERLKGVDSTLKIQPAKLEDSAVYLCASSLELNTEAFFGQGTRLTVV.